This section outlines one T cell receptor beta chain sequence together with its context. The sample is drawn from a study of blood T cell repertoires in COVID-19. Original methodology: Estimated nucleated cell counts came from reference gene primer amplification. Sequencing used immunoSEQ multiplex PCR; TCRdb keeps in-frame clones, though not all of them. The DNA gave D and trimming, while V, J and clone size come from that table. Among approximately 210,000 clones listed, under 90% were seen once. This TCR came from a woman older than 75 with acute or convalescent COVID-19. Source material: peripheral blood.

The CDR3 nucleotides read TGTGCCAGCAGCTTCCTAGCGGGGGAGTACGAGCAGTACTTC. Translation gives CASSFLAGEYEQYF. The rearrangement uses TRBV11-2 and TRBJ2-7, with 10 bases matching TRBD2. Germline CDR1 SGHAT, CDR2 FQNNGV. V shed 3 bases, J shed 4 bases, and the junction held 3 bases outside the gene matches. The CDR3 is 14 residues long.